The clone carrying this T cell receptor (beta chain) was seen just once. The protocol was immunoSEQ multiplex PCR, while the TCRdb copy is restricted to in-frame clones and leaves out a portion. The table records 150,000 or so clones, approximately 80% of them present only once. With 3 bases removed from V and 3 bases from J, the gap between germline ends came to 11 bases. CDR1 is GTSNPN, CDR2 SVGIG, per germline (reference sequence). The CDR3 sequence is 14 residues long. The data belong to a study of cytomegalovirus exposure and HLA in healthy donors. The source is a man in his thirties or forties in good health and CMV-seropositive. The sequenced sample was PBMCs. The chain links TRBV30 to TRBJ1-4; the D gene is possibly TRBD1 (6 bases). CDR3 coding DNA: TGTGCCTGGAGCGAGGGGGGGCCTAATGAAAAACTGTTTTTT. Its protein is CAWSEGGPNEKLFF.